Reported below is one T cell receptor beta chain. Its matching antigen is unknown. V lost 0 bases and J lost 0, with 12 bases in between. This CDR3 has 17 amino acids. The germline V gene encodes CDR1 LGHDT and CDR2 YNNKEL (reference sequence). This sample is drawn from a study of T-cell reconstitution after alpha-beta-depleted transplantation in children. The study, taken as a whole, reports: Alpha-beta T cells present about two months after transplant were reported to originate from several hundred expanded graft clones. TCRbeta diversity was high at day 60 in some patients (a result of surviving recipient T cells and thymic progenitors).

TCRbeta library preparation incorporated unique molecular identifiers. From the PCR reads, TCRdb called clonotypes with MiXCR, one entry per CDR3 protein. The table includes fewer than 500,000 distinct CDR3 sequences, roughly two fifths detected once. This sequence was found in a girl aged 2 to 9 with aplastic anemia, due to receive a stem cell transplant. The chain recombines TRBV3-1 with TRBJ2-1, with no clear D. The specimen comprised PBMCs, sampled before TCRalphabeta/CD19-depleted stem cell transplant. Written as DNA, the CDR3 is TGTGCCAGCAGCCAAGATCGAGGCGGATCCTCCTACAATGAGCAGTTCTTC. Its translation is CASSQDRGGSSYNEQFF.